Below, 28 T cell receptor beta chains from the same sample are listed, as sequenced in a study of T-cell reconstitution after alpha-beta-depleted transplantation in children. Unique molecular identifiers were used in preparing the TCRbeta library. Using its own MiXCR run on the PCR reads, TCRdb lists one record per CDR3 protein. The repertoire holds 9,200 or so distinct CDR3 sequences, with around 14% as singletons. The specimen comprised PBMCs, mostly from graft donor cells, sampled 60 days after TCRalphabeta/CD19-depleted stem cell transplant. These receptor sequences come from a male patient between 10 and 17 years old who had a stem cell transplant for acute lymphoblastic leukemia, so the T cells may come from the graft donor.

This clonotype was detected many times. The chain joins TRBV2 to TRBJ1-5; TRBD1 matches 7 bases. CDR1 is SNHLY and CDR2 is FYNNEI in the germline V gene. This CDR3 is 15 amino acids long. V lost 6 bases, J lost 1 base, and 6 bases stayed unmatched. The CDR3 region has the DNA TGTGCCAGCAGAGGCAGGGGGATGAGCAATCAGCCCCAGCATTTT. Protein sequence: CASRGRGMSNQPQHF.

This clonotype has at least ten counts. This chain links TRBV7-2 with TRBJ2-1, with D unclear. V was cut by 0 bases and J by 7 bases, with 4 bases left in between. This CDR3 has 12 residues. Germline lookup yields CDR1 SGHTA and CDR2 FQGNSA. The chain's CDR3 is CASSLAWNEQFF. As DNA, the CDR3 is TGTGCCAGCAGCTTAGCCTGGAATGAGCAGTTCTTC. Full variable domain (rest looked up from reference TRBV7-2 and TRBJ2-1): GAGVSQSPSNKVTEKGKDVELRCDPISGHTALYWYRQSLGQGLEFLIYFQGNSAPDKSGLPSDRFSAERTGGSVSTLTIQRTQQEDSAVYLCASSLAWNEQFFGPGTRLTVL.

The sample holds many counts of this clonotype. The J gene is TRBJ2-7, the V gene TRBV6-1, with 9 bases fitting TRBD2. Germline values: CDR1 MNHNS, CDR2 SASEGT. The CDR3 has 13 residues. The V segment lost 6 bases and the J segment 6 bases; nucleotides outside the gene matches: 6. In nucleotides, the CDR3 is TGTGCCAGCAGGGGGCGGGAGGGCTCCGAGCAGTACTTC. Translation: CASRGREGSEQYF.

This chain joins TRBV12-3 or TRBV12-4 and TRBJ2-7; D unresolved. The V and J ends lost 2 bases and 6 bases respectively, with 14 bases between them. This CDR3 contains 14 residues. CDR3 region: CASSLNFPYAEQYF. CDR3 DNA sequence: TGTGCCAGCAGTTTAAATTTCCCCTACGCCGAGCAGTACTTC.

This clonotype has a count of ten or more. J is TRBJ2-1 and V is TRBV19, with unresolved D. Trimming removed 0 bases from V and 7 bases from J, with 13 bases in between. CDR3 length: 15 residues. Per germline, CDR1 LNHDA and CDR2 SQIVND (reference sequence). This chain's CDR3 is CASSIDRQPSNEQFF. CDR3 DNA: TGTGCCAGTAGTATAGATCGGCAGCCAAGTAATGAGCAGTTCTTC.

This sequence joins TRBV18 and TRBJ2-7; TRBD2 matches at 8 bases. Germline V CDR1 and CDR2: KGHSH, LQKENI. Trimming at V came to 3 bases and at J to 3 bases, leaving 4 bases not matched to a gene. The CDR3 is 14 residues long. The CDR3 sequence is CASSPASGYYEQYF. The CDR3 coding sequence is TGTGCCAGCTCACCTGCTAGCGGGTACTACGAGCAGTACTTC.

This clonotype was counted many times. The chain is built from TRBV6-2 or TRBV6-3 and TRBJ1-4; D unclear. CDR3 length: 17 amino acids. Trimming shortened V by 5 bases and J by 5 bases, and 21 bases separated the two germline ends. The germline V gene encodes CDR1 MNHEY and CDR2 SVGEGT. The CDR3 region is CASSLYAGGQPNEKLFF. For the CDR3, the DNA is TGTGCCAGCAGTCTCTATGCCGGTGGGCAACCGAATGAAAAACTGTTTTTT.

This clonotype qualifies as medium-sized (0.01 to 0.1%). This chain links TRBV10-3 with TRBJ2-7; 8 positions match TRBD2. CDR1 and CDR2 (germline): ENHRY, SYGVKD. This CDR3 region has 14 residues. The junction had 10 bases not matched to a gene; V was cut back by 3 bases and J by 9 bases. The CDR3 loop reads CAISESVQLAVQYF. The CDR3 nucleotides read TGTGCCATCAGTGAAAGTGTCCAACTAGCGGTGCAGTACTTC.

This clonotype has ten or more counts. V is TRBV4-2 and J is TRBJ2-5, with unresolved D. Germline values: CDR1 LGHNA, CDR2 YNFKEQ. V was clipped by 0 bases and J by 0 bases, with 8 bases between them. This CDR3 region has 15 residues. This CDR3 reads CASSQDGRYQETQYF. CDR3 DNA: TGTGCCAGCAGCCAAGACGGGCGGTACCAAGAGACCCAGTACTTC.

This clonotype appeared many times. The rearrangement uses TRBV5-1 and TRBJ1-2, with a weak D call TRBD1 (6 bases). The CDR3 is 14 residues long. Germline V CDR1 and CDR2: SGHRS, YFSETQ. Trimming shortened V by 4 bases and J by 1 base, and 11 bases separated the two germline ends. Here the CDR3 DNA reads TGCGCCAGCAGCCCCGGACAGCTTAACTATGGCTACACCTTC. It yields the protein CASSPGQLNYGYTF.

Note on this clonotype: This may stem from a read error, because a much larger clone lies one nucleotide away. The chain has TRBV6-1 and TRBJ1-2; 7 bases fit TRBD1. CDR3 length equals 14 residues. CDR1 and CDR2 from the germline V gene are MNHNS and SASEGT. CDR3 amino acids: CASRPGTVGYSYTF. The CDR3 DNA reads as TGTGCCAGCAGACCTGGGACAGTTGGCTATAGCTACACCTTC.

This clonotype was seen at least ten times. J is TRBJ2-1 and V is TRBV3-1; 7 bases are a match to TRBD2. The germline CDR1 and CDR2 sequences are LGHDT and YNNKEL (reference sequence). Germline trimming cut 0 bases from V and 4 bases from J; bases unmatched to any gene: 12. The CDR3 has 18 residues. The CDR3 DNA reads TGTGCCAGCAGCCAAGATCTCGGGGTGGGGGGGATATACAATGAGCAGTTCTTC. This codes for CASSQDLGVGGIYNEQFF.

As concerns this clonotype: This may be a read error, as it is one base from a much larger clone. The chain carries TRBV20-1 and TRBJ1-2; no clear D. CDR1 is DFQATT, CDR2 SNEGSKA, per germline (reference sequence). The V and J ends lost 4 bases and 6 bases respectively, with 15 bases between them. This CDR3 comprises 13 residues. DNA of the CDR3: TGCAGTGCTACCCTTCCAGCCGTGGATGGCTACACCTTC. Protein sequence: CSATLPAVDGYTF.

At least ten counts were recorded for this clonotype. V is TRBV21-1 and J is TRBJ2-7; the table's D call of TRBD2 was not tested on the DNA. TRBV21-1 is shown as a pseudogene. This CDR3 comprises 16 residues. The CDR3 loop is CASSSYYQRQAYEQYF. CDR3 in DNA: TGTGCCAGCAGCTCATACTACCAGCGGCAGGCCTACGAGCAGTACTTC.

This clonotype was detected ten times or more. The chain couples TRBV6-5 to TRBJ2-3; D may be TRBD1 (5 bases). Germline CDR1 is MNHEY and CDR2 is SVGAGI. V was pared by 0 bases and J by 2 bases, with 9 bases between. This CDR3 has 15 residues. Here the CDR3 DNA reads TGTGCCAGCAGTTACTCAGGGGCCTACACAGATACGCAGTATTTT. Its translation: CASSYSGAYTDTQYF.

This clonotype was detected many times. The gene calls are TRBV21-1 and TRBJ1-2; the D segment call TRBD1 is taken from the table without a DNA check. TRBV21-1 has pseudogene status. This CDR3 is 14 amino acids long. CDR3 amino acids: CASQGGRANYGYTF. The CDR3 nucleotides read TGTGCCAGTCAAGGGGGTCGAGCTAACTATGGCTACACCTTC.

This clonotype was detected ten times or more. The rearrangement uses TRBV10-1 and TRBJ2-7, with 8 bases matching TRBD1. The CDR3 totals 14 residues. V lost 6 bases to trimming and J lost 5 bases; unmatched junction nucleotides: 9. From germline, CDR1 is WNHNN and CDR2 SYGVQD (reference sequence). The CDR3 here is CASSRDRSSHEQYF. The CDR3 nucleotides read TGCGCCAGCAGCCGGGACAGGAGTAGCCACGAGCAGTACTTC.

This clonotype was detected many times. V is TRBV7-9 and J is TRBJ1-2; unclear D gene. Germline-derived CDR1 and CDR2 are SEHNR and FQNEAQ (reference sequence). The ends were cut back, 0 bases at V and 6 bases at J, with 8 bases in the middle. The CDR3 covers 13 residues. The chain's CDR3 is CASSLASGNGYTF. The DNA of the CDR3 is TGTGCCAGCAGCTTAGCGTCTGGGAATGGCTACACCTTC.

This clonotype occurred a few times. The V call is TRBV5-8, the J call TRBJ2-1; D possibly corresponds to TRBD1 (5 bases). CDR3 length: 15 amino acids. Germline-derived CDR1 and CDR2 are SGHTS and YDEGEE. V dropped 0 bases and J dropped 5 bases, with 12 bases sitting between them. The CDR3 bases are TGTGCCAGCAGCTTGGCCCGGACATCCCACAATGAGCAGTTCTTC. Residues: CASSLARTSHNEQFF.

The chain is built from TRBV5-6 and TRBJ2-7, with 9 positions matching TRBD2. The CDR3 spans 15 residues. The germline gives CDR1 SGHDT, CDR2 YYEEEE. V gave up 0 bases and J gave up 0 bases; unmatched junction bases: 1. For the CDR3, the DNA is TGTGCCAGCAGCTTGGGACTAGCGGACTCCTACGAGCAGTACTTC. Amino acids: CASSLGLADSYEQYF. Variable domain in full (rest from reference TRBV5-6 and TRBJ2-7): DAGVTQSPTHLIKTRGQQVTLRCSPKSGHDTVSWYQQALGQGPQFIFQYYEEEERQRGNFPDRFSGHQFPNYSSELNVNALLLGDSALYLCASSLGLADSYEQYFGPGTRLTVT.

This clonotype was observed many times. The rearrangement links TRBV12-3 or TRBV12-4 to TRBJ2-3; perhaps TRBD2 as D (5 bases). V lost 6 bases and J 2 bases, leaving 12 bases between the germline ends. CDR3 length: 14 residues. The DNA for the CDR3 is TGTGCCAGCAGGCAGCGGTCTTCCACAGATACGCAGTATTTT. This codes for CASRQRSSTDTQYF.

This clonotype was picked up many times. The rearrangement joins TRBV23-1 to TRBJ2-2; D perhaps matches TRBD2 (6 bases). TRBV23-1 is labeled an ORF, and its function is uncertain. V was pared by 10 bases and J by 3 bases, with 27 bases between. CDR3 length: 18 amino acids. The chain's CDR3 is CATYSGDPPHFHTGELFF. CDR3 sequence (DNA): TGCGCCACCTATTCGGGGGACCCCCCACATTTTCACACCGGGGAGCTGTTTTTT.

There are many counts of this clonotype. The rearrangement joins TRBV18 to TRBJ2-3, with a tentative D call TRBD2 (5 bases). The CDR3 sequence is 16 residues long. V lost 3 bases and J lost 3, with 16 bases in between. Germline CDR1 reads KGHSH; CDR2 reads LQKENI. CDR3 amino acids: CASSPGRTWTTDTQYF. In DNA form, the CDR3 reads TGTGCCAGCTCACCCGGACGGACCTGGACTACAGATACGCAGTATTTT.

In its sample, this clonotype was seen many times. The rearrangement uses TRBV6-5 and TRBJ2-5; unclear D gene. The CDR3 is made up of 15 amino acids. Per germline, CDR1 MNHEY and CDR2 SVGAGI. V was pared by 0 bases and J by 4 bases, with 12 bases between. The CDR3 bases are TGTGCCAGCAGTTACTCCCATGGCCTAGGAGAGACCCAGTACTTC. Amino acids: CASSYSHGLGETQYF.

This rearrangement joins TRBV7-2 to TRBJ2-3, with TRBD2 matching 9 bases. From germline, CDR1 is SGHTA and CDR2 FQGNSA. V was pared by 5 bases and J by 2 bases, with 11 bases of the junction left unmatched. The CDR3 spans 17 residues. The CDR3 reads CASSPSGLAGNTDTQYF. The CDR3 nucleotides read TGTGCCAGCAGCCCATCAGGCCTAGCGGGGAACACAGATACGCAGTATTTT. Together with reference TRBV7-2 and TRBJ2-3, the CDR3 gives the full variable domain: GAGVSQSPSNKVTEKGKDVELRCDPISGHTALYWYRQSLGQGLEFLIYFQGNSAPDKSGLPSDRFSAERTGGSVSTLTIQRTQQEDSAVYLCASSPSGLAGNTDTQYFGPGTRLTVL.

In this sample, this clonotype turned up many times. The chain joins TRBV5-1 to TRBJ2-5; D unclear. V lost 0 bases, J lost 5 bases, and 14 bases lay in between. Germline V gene data show CDR1 as SGHRS and CDR2 as YFSETQ. This CDR3 is 15 amino acids long. The CDR3 sequence is CASSLAAGNAETQYF. The CDR3 coding sequence is TGCGCCAGCAGCTTGGCGGCAGGTAATGCCGAGACCCAGTACTTC.

This clonotype was picked up many times. The CDR3 reads CASSLVAGRGYNEQFF. The CDR3 coding sequence is TGCGCCAGCAGCTTGGTGGCGGGAAGAGGGTACAATGAGCAGTTCTTC. This rearrangement joins TRBV5-1 to TRBJ2-1; weak D call: TRBD2 (6 bases). The V and J ends lost 0 bases and 4 bases respectively, with 14 bases between them. From germline, CDR1 is SGHRS and CDR2 YFSETQ. The CDR3 length is 16 residues.

This clonotype was found many times. The chain links TRBV5-1 to TRBJ2-7, with 7 bases identical to TRBD1. The V gene end was trimmed by 4 bases and the J gene end by 7 bases; junction bases not matched to a gene: 14. CDR1 is SGHRS and CDR2 is YFSETQ in the germline V gene. The CDR3 totals 15 residues. CDR3 DNA sequence: TGCGCCAGCAGCACAAATCCGGGACAGCTATATGAGCAGTACTTC. It translates to CASSTNPGQLYEQYF.